This T cell receptor (beta chain) was sequenced for a study of CD8 T cells in Susac syndrome. Reverse transcription of about 0.45 to 1 ug RNA used random hexamers. Amplification of TCR beta CDR3 by immunoSEQ multiplex PCR spanned 54 Vbeta and 13 Jbeta. MiXCR, applied by TCRdb to the immunoSEQ multiplex PCR reads, yields one record per CDR3 protein. The sample records some 120,000 distinct CDR3 sequences, approximately 94% being singletons. Sequencing of TCR beta drew on CD8+ and CD4+ T cells from blood. The multiple sclerosis controls comprised treatment-naive patients whose relapsing-remitting disease was stable or active. Germline V lookup: CDR1 SGHRS, CDR2 YFSETQ. V shed 0 bases and J shed 4 bases, with 13 bases lying between them. This CDR3 has 15 amino acids.

The chain is built from TRBV5-1 and TRBJ1-1, with D possibly matching TRBD1 (5 bases). The clonotype was recovered from a human donor with multiple sclerosis. The sample comprised CD4+ T cells from PBMCs. DNA of the CDR3: TGCGCCAGCAGCTTGGGTACAGGCGGGGGCACTGAAGCTTTCTTT. Translation gives CASSLGTGGGTEAFF. Filled out from reference TRBV5-1 and TRBJ1-1, the complete variable domain reads KAGVTQTPRYLIKTRGQQVTLSCSPISGHRSVSWYQQTPGQGLQFLFEYFSETQRNKGNFPGRFSGRQFSNSRSEMNVSTLELGDSALYLCASSLGTGGGTEAFFGQGTRLTVV.